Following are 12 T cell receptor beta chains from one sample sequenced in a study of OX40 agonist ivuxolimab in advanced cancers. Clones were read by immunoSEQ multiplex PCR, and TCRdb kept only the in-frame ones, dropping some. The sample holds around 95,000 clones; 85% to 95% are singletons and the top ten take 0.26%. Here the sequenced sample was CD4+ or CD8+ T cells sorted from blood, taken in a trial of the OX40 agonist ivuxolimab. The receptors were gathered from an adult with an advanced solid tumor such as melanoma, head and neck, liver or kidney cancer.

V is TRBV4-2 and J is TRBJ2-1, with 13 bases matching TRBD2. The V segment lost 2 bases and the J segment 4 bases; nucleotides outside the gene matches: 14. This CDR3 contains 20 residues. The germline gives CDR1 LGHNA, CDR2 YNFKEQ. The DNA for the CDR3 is TGTGCCAGCAGCCAACCACGGGCGTCTACTAGCGGGGGGGTTTACAATGAGCAGTTCTTC. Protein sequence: CASSQPRASTSGGVYNEQFF.

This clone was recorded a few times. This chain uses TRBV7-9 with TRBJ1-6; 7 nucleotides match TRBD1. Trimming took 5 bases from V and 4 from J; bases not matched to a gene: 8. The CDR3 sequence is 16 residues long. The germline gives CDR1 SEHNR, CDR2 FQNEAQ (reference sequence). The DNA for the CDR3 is TGTGCCAGCAGCGGAGATGGGACAGTATATAATTCACCCCTCCACTTT. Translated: CASSGDGTVYNSPLHF. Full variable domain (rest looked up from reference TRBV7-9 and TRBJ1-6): DTGVSQNPRHKITKRGQNVTFRCDPISEHNRLYWYRQTLGQGPEFLTYFQNEAQLEKSRLLSDRFSAERPKGSFSTLEIQRTEQGDSAMYLCASSGDGTVYNSPLHFGNGTRLTVT.

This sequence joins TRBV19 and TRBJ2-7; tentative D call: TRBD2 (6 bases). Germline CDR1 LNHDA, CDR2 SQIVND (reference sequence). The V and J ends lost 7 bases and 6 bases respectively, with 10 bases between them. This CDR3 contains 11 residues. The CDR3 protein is CASNSGSEQYF. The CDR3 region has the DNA TGTGCCAGTAATTCCGGGAGCGAGCAGTACTTC.

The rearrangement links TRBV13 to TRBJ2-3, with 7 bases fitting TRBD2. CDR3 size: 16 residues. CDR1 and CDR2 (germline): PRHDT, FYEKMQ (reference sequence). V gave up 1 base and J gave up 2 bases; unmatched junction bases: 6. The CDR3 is CASSLDQGGYTDTQYF. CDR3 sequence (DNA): TGTGCCAGCAGCTTAGATCAGGGAGGGTACACAGATACGCAGTATTTT.

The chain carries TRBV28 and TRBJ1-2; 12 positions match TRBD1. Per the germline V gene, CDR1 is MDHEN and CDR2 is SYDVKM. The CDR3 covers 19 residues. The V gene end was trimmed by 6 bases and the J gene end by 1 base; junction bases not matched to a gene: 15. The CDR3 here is CASRPRTGTGGKVNYGYTF. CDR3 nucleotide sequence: TGTGCCAGCAGACCAAGGACCGGGACAGGGGGCAAGGTTAACTATGGCTACACCTTC.

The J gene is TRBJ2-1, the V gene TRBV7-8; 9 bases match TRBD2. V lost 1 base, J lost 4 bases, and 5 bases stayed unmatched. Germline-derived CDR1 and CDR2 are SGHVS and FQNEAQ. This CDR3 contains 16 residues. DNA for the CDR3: TGTGCCAGCAGCTTAGGAGGGACTAGCAGATACAATGAGCAGTTCTTC. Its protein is CASSLGGTSRYNEQFF.

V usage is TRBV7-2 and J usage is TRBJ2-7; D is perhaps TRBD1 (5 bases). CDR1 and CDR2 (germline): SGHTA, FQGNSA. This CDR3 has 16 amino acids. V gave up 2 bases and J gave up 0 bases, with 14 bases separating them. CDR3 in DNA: TGTGCCAGCAGCTTACAGGGAACGCAATACTCCTACGAGCAGTACTTC. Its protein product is CASSLQGTQYSYEQYF.

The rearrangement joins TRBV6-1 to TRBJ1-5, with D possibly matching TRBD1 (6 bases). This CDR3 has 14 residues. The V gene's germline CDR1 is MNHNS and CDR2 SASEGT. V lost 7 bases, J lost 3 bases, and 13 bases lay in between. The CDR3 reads CASTPTGSNQPQHF. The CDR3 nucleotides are TGTGCCAGCACTCCCACAGGGTCCAATCAGCCCCAGCATTTT.

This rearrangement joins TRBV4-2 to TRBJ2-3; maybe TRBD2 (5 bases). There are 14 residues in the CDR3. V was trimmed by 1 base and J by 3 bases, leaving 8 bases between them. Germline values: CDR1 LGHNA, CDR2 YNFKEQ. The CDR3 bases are TGTGCCAGCAGCCAAGCAAGAGGGACAGATACGCAGTATTTT. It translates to CASSQARGTDTQYF.

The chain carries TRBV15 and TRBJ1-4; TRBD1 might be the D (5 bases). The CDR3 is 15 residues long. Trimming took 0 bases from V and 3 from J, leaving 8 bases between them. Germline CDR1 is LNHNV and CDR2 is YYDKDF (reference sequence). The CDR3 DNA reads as TGTGCCACCAGCAGAGATTGGGACTCTAATGAAAAACTGTTTTTT. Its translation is CATSRDWDSNEKLFF. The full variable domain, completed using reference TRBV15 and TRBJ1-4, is DAMVIQNPRYQVTQFGKPVTLSCSQTLNHNVMYWYQQKSSQAPKLLFHYYDKDFNNEADTPDNFQSRRPNTSFCFLDIRSPGLGDTAMYLCATSRDWDSNEKLFFGSGTQLSVL.

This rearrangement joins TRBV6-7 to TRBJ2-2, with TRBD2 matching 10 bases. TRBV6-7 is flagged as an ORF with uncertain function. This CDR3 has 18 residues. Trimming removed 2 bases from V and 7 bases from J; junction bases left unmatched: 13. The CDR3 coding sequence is TGTGCCAGCAGTTACCACTCCGAGCGGGAGGGCCCGGACGGGGAGCTGTTTTTT. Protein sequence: CASSYHSEREGPDGELFF.

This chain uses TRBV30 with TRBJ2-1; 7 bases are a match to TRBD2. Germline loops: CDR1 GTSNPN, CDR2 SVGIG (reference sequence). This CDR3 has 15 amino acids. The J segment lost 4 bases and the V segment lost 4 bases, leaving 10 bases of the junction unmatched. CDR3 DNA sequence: TGTGCCTGGACCCAAGGGAGCGGGGCATACAATGAGCAGTTCTTC. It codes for CAWTQGSGAYNEQFF. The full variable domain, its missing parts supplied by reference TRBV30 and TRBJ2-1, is SQTIHQWPATLVQPVGSPLSLECTVEGTSNPNLYWYRQAAGRGLQLLFYSVGIGQISSEVPQNLSASRPQDRQFILSSKKLLLSDSGFYLCAWTQGSGAYNEQFFGPGTRLTVL.